Here is one T cell receptor beta chain with its context. This entry comes from a study of blood T cell repertoires in COVID-19. Turning to the study itself: The United States, Italy and Spain were the sources of the acute and convalescent COVID-19 samples. T cells, B-cell-depleted T cells, or PBMCs supplied cDNA or gDNA.

Per the original data handling: The assay estimated nucleated cells by amplifying reference gene primers. Assay used: immunoSEQ multiplex PCR; TCRdb lists only in-frame clones, some missing. V, J and clone size were drawn from that table, and D and trimming were deduced from the DNA. The sample records about 200,000 clones, 80% to 90% being singletons. CDR1 is SGHNT and CDR2 is YYREEE in the germline V gene (reference sequence). V gave up 3 bases and J gave up 2 bases; unmatched junction bases: 6. This CDR3 is built from 16 residues. The clonotype was recovered from a woman in her 40s with active or convalescent COVID-19. The specimen sequenced was peripheral blood. V is TRBV5-4 and J is TRBJ1-4; 8 bases match TRBD1. CDR3 residues: CASSSIRTGTNEKLFF. The DNA for the CDR3 is TGTGCCAGCAGCTCCATAAGGACAGGGACTAATGAAAAACTGTTTTTT.